This TCR beta chain was recorded in a study of vaccination effects on CD4 cells after COVID-19. This clone has more than one count but fewer than ten. Its antigen remains unidentified. This CDR3 has 13 residues. Germline trimming cut 9 bases from V and 7 bases from J; bases unmatched to any gene: 10. The germline CDR1 and CDR2 sequences are LNHDA and SQIVND (reference sequence). Following 10 days of culture, CD4+ T cells were isolated. Participants were given two doses of BNT162b2 or mRNA-1273 vaccine. The data were produced by immunoSEQ multiplex PCR, yet TCRdb's version contains in-frame clones alone and is incomplete. The profile shows 40,000 to 50,000 clones, 72% of them singletons.

The chain employs TRBV19 and TRBJ2-7, with TRBD1 matching over 9 bases. The clonotype comes from a human donor who received a COVID-19 vaccine. Sequencing was performed on CD4+ T cells from PBMCs cultured without peptide, taken after COVID-19 vaccination. The CDR3 protein is CASLDRGLGEQYF. The CDR3 coding sequence is TGTGCCAGCCTGGACAGGGGATTGGGGGAGCAGTACTTC. The complete variable domain, with remaining parts taken from reference TRBV19 and TRBJ2-7, reads DGGITQSPKYLFRKEGQNVTLSCEQNLNHDAMYWYRQDPGQGLRLIYYSQIVNDFQKGDIAEGYSVSREKKESFPLTVTSAQKNPTAFYLCASLDRGLGEQYFGPGTRLTVT.